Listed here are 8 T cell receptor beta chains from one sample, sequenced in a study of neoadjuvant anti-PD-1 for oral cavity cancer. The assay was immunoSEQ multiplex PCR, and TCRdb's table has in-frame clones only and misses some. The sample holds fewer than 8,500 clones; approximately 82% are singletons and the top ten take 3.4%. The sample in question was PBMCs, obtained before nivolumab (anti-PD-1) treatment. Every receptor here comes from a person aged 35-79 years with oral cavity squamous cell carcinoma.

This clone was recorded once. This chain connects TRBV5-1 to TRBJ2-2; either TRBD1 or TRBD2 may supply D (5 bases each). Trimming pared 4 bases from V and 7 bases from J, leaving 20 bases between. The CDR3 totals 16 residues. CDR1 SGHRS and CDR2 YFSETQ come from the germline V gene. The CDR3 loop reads CASSPGGSGTGGELFF. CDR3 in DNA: TGCGCCAGCAGCCCGGGCGGCAGTGGGACCGGCGGGGAGCTGTTTTTT.

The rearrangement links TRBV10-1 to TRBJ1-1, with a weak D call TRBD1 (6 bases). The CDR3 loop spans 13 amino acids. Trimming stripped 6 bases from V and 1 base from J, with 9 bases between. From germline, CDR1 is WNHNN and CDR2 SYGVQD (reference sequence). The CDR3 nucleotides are TGCGCCAGCAGGAGGGGACAGAACACTGAAGCTTTCTTT. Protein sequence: CASRRGQNTEAFF.

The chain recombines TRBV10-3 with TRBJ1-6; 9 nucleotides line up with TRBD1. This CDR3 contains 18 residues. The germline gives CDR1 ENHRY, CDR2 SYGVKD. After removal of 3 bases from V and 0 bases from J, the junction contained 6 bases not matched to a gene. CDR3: CAISENRGLRSYNSPLHF. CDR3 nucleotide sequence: TGTGCCATCAGTGAAAACAGGGGGCTCCGCTCCTATAATTCACCCCTCCACTTT.

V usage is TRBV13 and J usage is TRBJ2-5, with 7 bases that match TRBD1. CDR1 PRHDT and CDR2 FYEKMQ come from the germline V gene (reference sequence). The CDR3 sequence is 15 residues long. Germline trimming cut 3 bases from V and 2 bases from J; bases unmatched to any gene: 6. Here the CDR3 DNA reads TGTGCCAGCAGCTTTATACAGGGGCTACAAGAGACCCAGTACTTC. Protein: CASSFIQGLQETQYF.

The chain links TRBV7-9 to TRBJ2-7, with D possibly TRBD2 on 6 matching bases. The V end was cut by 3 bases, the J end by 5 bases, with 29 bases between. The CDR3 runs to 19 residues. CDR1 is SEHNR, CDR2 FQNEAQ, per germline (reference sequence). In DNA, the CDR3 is TGTGCCAGCAGCTTCAAGGAATCCGGCCTCCTCGGGAGCAGGCACGAGCAGTACTTC. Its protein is CASSFKESGLLGSRHEQYF.

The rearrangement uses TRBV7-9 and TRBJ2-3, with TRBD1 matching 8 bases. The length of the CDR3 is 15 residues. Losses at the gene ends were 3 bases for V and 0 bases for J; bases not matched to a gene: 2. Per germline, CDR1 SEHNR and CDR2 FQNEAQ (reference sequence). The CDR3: CASSFRQGSTDTQYF. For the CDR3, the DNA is TGTGCCAGCAGCTTTAGACAGGGGAGCACAGATACGCAGTATTTT.

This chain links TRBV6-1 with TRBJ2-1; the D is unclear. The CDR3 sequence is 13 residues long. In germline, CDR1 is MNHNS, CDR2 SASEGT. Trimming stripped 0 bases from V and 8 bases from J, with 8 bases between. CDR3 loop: CASSEAISHEQFF. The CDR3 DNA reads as TGTGCCAGCAGTGAAGCTATTAGCCATGAGCAGTTCTTC.

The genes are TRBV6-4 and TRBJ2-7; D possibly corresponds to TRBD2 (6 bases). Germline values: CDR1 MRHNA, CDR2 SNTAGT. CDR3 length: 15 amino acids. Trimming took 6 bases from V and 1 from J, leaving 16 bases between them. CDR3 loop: CASRYCGALSYEQYF. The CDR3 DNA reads TGTGCCAGCAGGTACTGCGGGGCGCTTTCCTACGAGCAGTACTTC.